The 5 T cell receptor beta chains listed next were all sequenced from one sample in a study of blood T cell repertoires in COVID-19. TCRdb's table, derived via immunoSEQ multiplex PCR, lists solely in-frame clones and lacks some. The table records more than 40,000 clones, about 86% of them present only once. The specimen was peripheral blood. Every receptor here comes from a woman of 80 years or more with acute or convalescent COVID-19.

This chain links TRBV10-3 with TRBJ2-2, with D uncertain. Per germline, CDR1 ENHRY and CDR2 SYGVKD. The length of the CDR3 is 11 residues. The ends were cut back, 3 bases at V and 6 bases at J, with 2 bases in the middle. The CDR3: CAISDSGELFF. In DNA form, the CDR3 reads TGTGCCATCAGTGACTCCGGGGAGCTGTTTTTT.

The rearrangement links TRBV2 to TRBJ2-3, with 9 bases that match TRBD1. V shed 6 bases, J shed 2 bases, and the junction held 6 bases outside the gene matches. This CDR3 is 15 amino acids long. From germline, CDR1 is SNHLY and CDR2 FYNNEI. The CDR3 region is CASSTGQGFTDTQYF. In DNA form, the CDR3 reads TGTGCCAGCAGCACGGGACAGGGATTCACAGATACGCAGTATTTT.

The chain recombines TRBV18 with TRBJ2-6; D not certain. CDR1 is KGHSH, CDR2 LQKENI, per germline. The CDR3 contains 16 residues. With 3 bases removed from V and 2 bases from J, the gap between germline ends came to 11 bases. CDR3 loop: CASSPERSTGANVLTF. The CDR3, as DNA: TGTGCCAGCTCACCGGAGAGGTCTACTGGGGCCAACGTCCTGACTTTC.

V and J are TRBV2 and TRBJ1-6; no reliable D call. The germline gives CDR1 SNHLY, CDR2 FYNNEI. Between the trimmed V and J ends, which lost 6 bases and 9 bases, there was a span of 18 bases. The CDR3 totals 15 residues. CDR3: CASRERTDLASPLHF. CDR3 DNA sequence: TGTGCCAGCAGAGAACGGACGGACTTGGCTTCACCCCTCCACTTT.

The chain combines TRBV2 with TRBJ1-3, with 9 positions matching TRBD1. Trimming removed 6 bases from V and 2 bases from J; junction bases left unmatched: 5. CDR1 and CDR2 (germline): SNHLY, FYNNEI. CDR3 size: 15 residues. CDR3 DNA sequence: TGTGCCAGCAGCCCACAGGGGGCAGCTGGAAACACCATATATTTT. Its protein product is CASSPQGAAGNTIYF.